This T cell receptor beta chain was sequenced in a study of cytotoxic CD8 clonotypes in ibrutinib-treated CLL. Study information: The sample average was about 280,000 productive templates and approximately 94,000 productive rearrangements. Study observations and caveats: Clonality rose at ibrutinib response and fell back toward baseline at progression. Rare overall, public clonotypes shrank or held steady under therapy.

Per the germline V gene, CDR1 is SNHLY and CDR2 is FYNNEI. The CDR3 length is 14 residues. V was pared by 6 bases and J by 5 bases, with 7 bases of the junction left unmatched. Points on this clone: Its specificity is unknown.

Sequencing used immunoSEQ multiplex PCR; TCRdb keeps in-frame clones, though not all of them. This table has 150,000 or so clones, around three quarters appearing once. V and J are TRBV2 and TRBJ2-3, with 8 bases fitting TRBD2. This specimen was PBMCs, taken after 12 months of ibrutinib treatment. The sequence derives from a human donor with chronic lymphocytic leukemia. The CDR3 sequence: CASRMTSEVDTQYF. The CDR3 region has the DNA TGTGCCAGCAGAATGACTAGCGAGGTAGATACGCAGTATTTT.